This T cell receptor (beta chain) was retrieved from a study of CD8+CD57+ T cells in acquired aplastic anemia. Study-level background: Sorted CD4+ and CD8+ cell DNA averaged about 3 ug.

The CDR3 runs 13 residues. Unmatched junction bases numbered 13, after V lost 5 bases and J lost 9 bases. Germline loops: CDR1 DFQATT, CDR2 SNEGSKA (reference sequence). Study results and limitations: Roughly 27 shared CD8+ CDR3s appeared highly expressed within patients' immunodominant clones.

Genomic DNA constituted the template upon which TCR beta VDJ and CDR3 profiling was performed. TCRdb independently ran MiXCR on the reads; one entry per CDR3 protein. Of under 350,000 distinct CDR3 sequences listed, roughly 59% are singletons. Individuals selected for sequencing had exhibited CD8+CD57+ cell expansion on flow cytometry. Each patient had severe acquired aplastic anemia. Worth noting for this clonotype: The antigen is not known.

Sequenced input: sorted CD4+, CD8+, or CD8+CD57+ T cells (not recorded which) from PBMCs. The V gene is TRBV20-1, the J gene TRBJ2-7; TRBD2 matches at 7 bases. This sequence was found in a human donor with aplastic anemia. Here the CDR3 DNA reads TGCAGTGCTCCCGGGAGGAGCTCCGCCGGGCAGTACTTC. Translated: CSAPGRSSAGQYF.